One sample yielded the 10 T cell receptor beta chains listed below, sequenced in a study of OX40 agonist ivuxolimab in advanced cancers. Assay: immunoSEQ multiplex PCR; the TCRdb copy retains only in-frame clones and omits some. The data show 29,000 or so clones, roughly nine tenths seen once. This material consisted of CD4+ or CD8+ T cells sorted from blood, taken in a trial of the OX40 agonist ivuxolimab. These receptors were obtained from an adult with an advanced solid tumor such as melanoma, head and neck, liver or kidney cancer.

J is TRBJ2-7 and V is TRBV5-6; D gene ambiguous. CDR1 is SGHDT, CDR2 YYEEEE, per germline. V was shortened by 0 bases and J by 3 bases, with 10 bases between the two germline ends. The CDR3 has 14 residues. The CDR3 loop is CASSLGTDYYEQYF. The CDR3 DNA reads as TGTGCCAGCAGCTTGGGGACGGATTACTACGAGCAGTACTTC.

This chain links TRBV6-1 with TRBJ1-2; 7 positions match TRBD1. Germline V CDR1 and CDR2: MNHNS, SASEGT. V shed 0 bases, J shed 4 bases, and the junction held 5 bases outside the gene matches. This CDR3 has 15 amino acids. DNA of the CDR3: TGTGCCAGCAGTGAAGCGGAGGGGGCAGGCTATGGCTACACCTTC. Its protein is CASSEAEGAGYGYTF.

The chain has TRBV27 and TRBJ1-6, with D maybe TRBD1 (5 bases). Deletions cut 2 bases from V and 7 bases from J, with 9 bases between. CDR3 length: 14 residues. In germline, CDR1 is MNHEY, CDR2 SMNVEV (reference sequence). CDR3 amino acids: CASSLRGGNSPLHF. The DNA of the CDR3 is TGTGCCAGCAGTTTAAGGGGCGGAAATTCACCCCTCCACTTT.

The chain combines TRBV27 with TRBJ2-2; 8 bases agree with TRBD1. Germline V gives CDR1 MNHEY, CDR2 SMNVEV (reference sequence). Trimming took 4 bases from V and 8 from J; bases not matched to a gene: 6. This CDR3 is built from 14 residues. The CDR3 coding sequence is TGTGCCAGCAGTTGGGCAGGGGGCGGTGGGGAGCTGTTTTTT. Amino acid sequence: CASSWAGGGGELFF.

The rearrangement uses TRBV29-1 and TRBJ2-7; a possible D gene is TRBD2 (5 bases). Germline V gives CDR1 SQVTM, CDR2 ANQGSEA. The CDR3 sequence is 12 residues long. With 1 base removed from V and 2 bases from J, the gap between germline ends came to 6 bases. DNA of the CDR3: TGCAGCGTTGAAGCGGGGACCTACGAGCAGTACTTC. Its translation is CSVEAGTYEQYF.

The CDR3 region has the DNA TGTGCCAGCAGCGTAGTGGGGTCTTCTGGAAACACCATATATTTT. This translates into CASSVVGSSGNTIYF. The rearrangement joins TRBV9 to TRBJ1-3; D is uncertain. The CDR3 has 15 residues. V lost 0 bases to trimming and J lost 1 base, with 8 bases between them. Germline V gene sequence: CDR1 SGDLS, CDR2 YYNGEE.

J is TRBJ1-1 and V is TRBV7-9; 9 bases fit TRBD1. The CDR3 has 13 residues. Germline V CDR1 and CDR2: SEHNR, FQNEAQ (reference sequence). The V gene end was trimmed by 3 bases and the J gene end by 8 bases; junction bases not matched to a gene: 4. For the CDR3, the DNA is TGTGCCAGCAGCTTGGCTGGGACAGGGGAAGCTTTCTTT. Amino acids: CASSLAGTGEAFF.

V is TRBV7-9 and J is TRBJ1-2; D not resolved. CDR1 and CDR2 (germline): SEHNR, FQNEAQ (reference sequence). V lost 1 base, J lost 6 bases, and 9 bases lay in between. CDR3 size: 13 residues. Written as DNA, the CDR3 is TGTGCCAGCAGCTTAGAATTGAGAAATGGCTACACCTTC. This codes for CASSLELRNGYTF. Drawing the rest from reference TRBV7-9 and TRBJ1-2, the complete variable domain is DTGVSQNPRHKITKRGQNVTFRCDPISEHNRLYWYRQTLGQGPEFLTYFQNEAQLEKSRLLSDRFSAERPKGSFSTLEIQRTEQGDSAMYLCASSLELRNGYTFGSGTRLTVV.

The chain links TRBV7-9 to TRBJ1-1; no definite D call. The V gene lost 1 base and the J gene lost 1 base, with 7 bases spanning the gap. CDR1 and CDR2 (germline): SEHNR, FQNEAQ (reference sequence). The CDR3 spans 14 residues. Here the CDR3 DNA reads TGTGCCAGCAGCTTAGACAGCTCGAACACTGAAGCTTTCTTT. Translating gives CASSLDSSNTEAFF.

This chain connects TRBV19 to TRBJ2-7; TRBD1 is a possible D gene (5 bases). CDR1 is LNHDA, CDR2 SQIVND, per germline (reference sequence). V was pared by 6 bases and J by 1 base, with 19 bases between. This CDR3 region has 16 residues. This chain's CDR3 is CASSRQHITGSYEQYF. The CDR3 coding sequence is TGTGCCAGTAGCCGCCAACACATAACAGGTTCCTACGAGCAGTACTTC.